This paragraph covers one T cell receptor (beta chain) sequence. The method was immunoSEQ multiplex PCR; TCRdb's version includes in-frame clones alone and lacks a portion of them. The sample shows about 6,800 clones, 26% of them seen only once. Plating combined 200,000 CFSE-labeled responder cells with 200,000 irradiated, violet-dye-labeled stimulator cells. CD3+CD4+ and CD3+CD8+ responders that were proliferating and CFSE-low were sorted post-reaction. This record belongs to a study of graft-versus-host responses after intestinal transplantation. There are 14 residues in the CDR3. The V gene end was trimmed by 2 bases and the J gene end by 3 bases; junction bases not matched to a gene: 3. CDR1 and CDR2 (germline): MDHEN, SYDVKM.

The sample here was alloreactive CD4+ T cells from a mixed lymphocyte reaction culture, taken before intestinal transplant. Subset described: CFSE-low proliferating T cells sorted from roughly six-day pre-transplant mixed lymphocyte reaction (GvH or HvG direction). The chain employs TRBV28 and TRBJ2-7; TRBD1 matches 8 bases. This clonotype originated in a human patient who received an intestinal transplant. The CDR3 reads CASSLLGQGYEQYF. The CDR3 DNA reads TGTGCCAGCAGTTTACTTGGACAGGGCTACGAGCAGTACTTC.